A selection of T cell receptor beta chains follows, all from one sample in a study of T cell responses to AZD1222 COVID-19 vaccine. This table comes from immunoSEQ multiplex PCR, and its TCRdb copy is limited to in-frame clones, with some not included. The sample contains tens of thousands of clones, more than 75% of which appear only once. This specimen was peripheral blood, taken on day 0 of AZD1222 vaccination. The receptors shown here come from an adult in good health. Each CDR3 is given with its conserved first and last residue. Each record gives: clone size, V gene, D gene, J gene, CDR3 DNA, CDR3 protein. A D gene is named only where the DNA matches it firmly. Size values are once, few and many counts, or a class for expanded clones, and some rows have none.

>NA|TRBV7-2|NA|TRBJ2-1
TGTGCCAGCAGCTTTTTCAGGGGTAGCAATGAGCAGTTCTTC
CASSFFRGSNEQFF
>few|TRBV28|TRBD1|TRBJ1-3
TGTGCCAGCAGTACCTGGACAGGGGCTGGAAACACCATATATTTT
CASSTWTGAGNTIYF
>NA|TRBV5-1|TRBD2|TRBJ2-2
TGCGCCAGCAGCTTGAATAGCGGGTGGAACACCGGGGAGCTGTTTTTT
CASSLNSGWNTGELFF
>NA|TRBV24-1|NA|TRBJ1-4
TGTGCCACCAGTACGGGTTCGGGAAAACTGTTTTTT
CATSTGSGKLFF
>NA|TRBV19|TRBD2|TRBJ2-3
TGTGCCAGTAACAGTGGTAGCGGGAGCACAGATACGCAGTATTTT
CASNSGSGSTDTQYF
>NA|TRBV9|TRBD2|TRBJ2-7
TGTGCCAGCAGCTCAACTAGCGTTGGTTCCTACGAGCAGTACTTC
CASSSTSVGSYEQYF
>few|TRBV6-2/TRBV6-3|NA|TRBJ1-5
TGTGCCAGCAGTTTTGATAAGAGGAGCAATCAGCCCCAGCATTTT
CASSFDKRSNQPQHF
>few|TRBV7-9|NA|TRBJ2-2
TGTGCCAGCAGCCCCGCGACAGCCCCCTTGAACGGGGAGCTGTTTTTT
CASSPATAPLNGELFF
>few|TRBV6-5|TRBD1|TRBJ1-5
TGTGCCAGCAGTAGACAGGGGGATCAGCCCCAGCATTTT
CASSRQGDQPQHF
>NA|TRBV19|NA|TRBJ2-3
TGTGCCAGTAGTACCTTTGGACCGAGCACAGATACGCAGTATTTT
CASSTFGPSTDTQYF
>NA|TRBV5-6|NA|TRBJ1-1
TGTGCCAGCAGCTTGGAGGTTAACACTGAAGCTTTCTTT
CASSLEVNTEAFF
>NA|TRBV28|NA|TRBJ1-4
TGTGCCAGTCATTCTCAGGACACAGTGAATGAAAAACTGTTTTTT
CASHSQDTVNEKLFF
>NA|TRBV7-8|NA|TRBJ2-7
TGTGCCAGCAGTAAACAAGGGGGGTTGGAGCAGTACTTC
CASSKQGGLEQYF
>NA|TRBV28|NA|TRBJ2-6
TGTGCCAGCAGTACACAGGTCTCCGGGGCCAACGTCCTGACTTTC
CASSTQVSGANVLTF
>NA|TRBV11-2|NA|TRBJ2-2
TGTGCCAGCAGCTTAGGGAGTTTCAGGGGCACCGGGGAGCTGTTTTTT
CASSLGSFRGTGELFF
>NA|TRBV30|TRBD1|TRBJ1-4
TGTGCCTGGACAGGGGGAGGTGAAAAACTGTTTTTT
CAWTGGGEKLFF
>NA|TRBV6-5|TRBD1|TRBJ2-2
TGTGCCAGCAGGGGACAGGGGGCATCCGGGGAGCTGTTTTTT
CASRGQGASGELFF
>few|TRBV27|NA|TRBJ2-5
TGTGCCAGCAGTTTATCACGACTACAACAAGAGACCCAGTACTTC
CASSLSRLQQETQYF
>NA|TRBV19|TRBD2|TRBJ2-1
TGTGCCAGTACCACAGCGGGAGGACGATACAATGAGCAGTTCTTC
CASTTAGGRYNEQFF
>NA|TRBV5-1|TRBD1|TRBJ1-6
TGCGCCAGCAGCCGGGGACAGAGGAATTCACCCCTCCACTTT
CASSRGQRNSPLHF
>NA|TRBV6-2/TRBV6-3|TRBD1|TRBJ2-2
TGTGCCAGCAGTTGGACAGGGGAGGACACCGGGGAGCTGTTTTTT
CASSWTGEDTGELFF
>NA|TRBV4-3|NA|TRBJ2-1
TGCGCCAGCAGCCAAGAGTGGGGCGGAAACAATGAGCAGTTCTTC
CASSQEWGGNNEQFF
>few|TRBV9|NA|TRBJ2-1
TGTGCCAGCAGCGTAGGAGTCTCCTACAATGAGCAGTTCTTC
CASSVGVSYNEQFF
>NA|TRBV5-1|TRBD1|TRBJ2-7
TGCGCCAGCAGCTTGAAGGGACAGGGGGCATACGAGCAGTACTTC
CASSLKGQGAYEQYF
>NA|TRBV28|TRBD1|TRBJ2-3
TGTGCCAGCAGTTTTATTCCGGGACAGGGGTCGGATACGCAGTATTTT
CASSFIPGQGSDTQYF
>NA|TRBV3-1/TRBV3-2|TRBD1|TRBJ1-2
TGTGCCAGCAGCCAACCGGGACAGGATGTCTATGGCTACACCTTC
CASSQPGQDVYGYTF
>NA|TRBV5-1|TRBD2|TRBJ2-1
TGCGCCAGCAGCTTGGAGTCAACTAGCGGCGGGTACAATGAGCAGTTCTTC
CASSLESTSGGYNEQFF
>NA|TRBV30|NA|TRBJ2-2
TGTGCCTGGAGTAGTTGGCGAAACACCGGGGAGCTGTTTTTT
CAWSSWRNTGELFF
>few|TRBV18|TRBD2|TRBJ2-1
TGTGCCAGCTCACCCCTTACTAGCGGGAGGGACAATGAGCAGTTCTTC
CASSPLTSGRDNEQFF
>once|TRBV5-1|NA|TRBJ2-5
TGCGCCAGCAGCTTGGGAAGTTTCGGAGAGACCCAGTACTTC
CASSLGSFGETQYF
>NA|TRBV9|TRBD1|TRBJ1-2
TGTGCCAGCAGCGTAGCTCAGGGGGAGAATGGCTACACCTTC
CASSVAQGENGYTF
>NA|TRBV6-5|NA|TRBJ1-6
TGTGCCAGCAGTTACGGGCAGGGGAAATCACCCCTCCACTTT
CASSYGQGKSPLHF
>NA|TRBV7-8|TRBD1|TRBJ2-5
TGTGCCAGCAGCTTAGGGGACAGGGACATTGAGACCCAGTACTTC
CASSLGDRDIETQYF
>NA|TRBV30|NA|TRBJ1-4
TGTGCCTGGAGTGTTGGCAGGCCTAATGAAAAACTGTTTTTT
CAWSVGRPNEKLFF
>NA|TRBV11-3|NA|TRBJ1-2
TGTGCCAGCAGCTTAGATGCCCGGGGCAGGGACTACACCTTC
CASSLDARGRDYTF
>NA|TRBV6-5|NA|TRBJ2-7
TGTGCCAGCAGCCCCCTCCGGGACGAGCAGTACTTC
CASSPLRDEQYF
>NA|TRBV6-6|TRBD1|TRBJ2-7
TGTGCCAGCAGAATAACCGGGACAGGGGACGGCGAGCAGTACTTC
CASRITGTGDGEQYF
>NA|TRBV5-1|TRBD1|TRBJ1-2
TGCGCCAGCAGCTTCCGGGACAGGGAACTTGGGGGCTACACCTTC
CASSFRDRELGGYTF
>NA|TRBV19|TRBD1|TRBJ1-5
TGTGCCAGTAATGACAGGGGGATCCGGAGCAATCAGCCCCAGCATTTT
CASNDRGIRSNQPQHF
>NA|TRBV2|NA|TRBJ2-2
TGTGCCAGCAGTCGGGACGGCCTGAACACCGGGGAGCTGTTTTTT
CASSRDGLNTGELFF
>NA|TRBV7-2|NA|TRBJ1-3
TGTGCCAGCAGCTGGGTGATCTCTGGAAACACCATATATTTT
CASSWVISGNTIYF
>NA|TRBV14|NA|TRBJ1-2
TGTGCCAGCAGCCAAGAGGAAGGCTATGGCTACACCTTC
CASSQEEGYGYTF
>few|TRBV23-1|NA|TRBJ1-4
TGCGCCAGCAGTCAATCGATAGCCAGGGAAGAGGAAAAACTGTTTTTT
CASSQSIAREEEKLFF
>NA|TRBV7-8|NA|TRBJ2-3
TGTGCCAGCAGCTTTGAGGGCCGGGGAGATACGCAGTATTTT
CASSFEGRGDTQYF
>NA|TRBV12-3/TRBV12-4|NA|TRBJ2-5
TGTGCCAGCAGCAACGCCGGGGGGACCCAGTACTTC
CASSNAGGTQYF
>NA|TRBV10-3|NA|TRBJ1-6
TGTGCCATCAGTGAGTCCGACGGCTATAATTCACCCCTCCACTTT
CAISESDGYNSPLHF
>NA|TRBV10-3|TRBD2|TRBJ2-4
TGTGCCATCAGTGAGCTAGCGGGGGAAGGGAACATTCAGTACTTC
CAISELAGEGNIQYF
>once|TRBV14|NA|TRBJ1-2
TGTGCCAGCAGCCCCCTAAGGAGTAGTGGCTACACCTTC
CASSPLRSSGYTF